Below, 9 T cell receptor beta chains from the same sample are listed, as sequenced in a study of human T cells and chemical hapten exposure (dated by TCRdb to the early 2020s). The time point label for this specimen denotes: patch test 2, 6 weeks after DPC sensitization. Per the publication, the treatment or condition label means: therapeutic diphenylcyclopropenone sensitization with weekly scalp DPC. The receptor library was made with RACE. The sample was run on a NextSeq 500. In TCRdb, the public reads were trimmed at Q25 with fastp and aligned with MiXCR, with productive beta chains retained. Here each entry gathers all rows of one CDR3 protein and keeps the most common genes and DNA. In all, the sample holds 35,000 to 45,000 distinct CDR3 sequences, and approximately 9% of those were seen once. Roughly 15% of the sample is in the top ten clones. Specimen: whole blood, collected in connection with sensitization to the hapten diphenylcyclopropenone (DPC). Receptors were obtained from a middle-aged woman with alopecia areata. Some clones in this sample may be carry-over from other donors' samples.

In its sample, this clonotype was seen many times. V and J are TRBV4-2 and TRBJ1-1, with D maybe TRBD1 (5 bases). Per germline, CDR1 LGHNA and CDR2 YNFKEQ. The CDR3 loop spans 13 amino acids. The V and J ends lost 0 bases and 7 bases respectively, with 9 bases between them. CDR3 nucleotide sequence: TGTGCCAGCAGCCAAGATTACACAGGTGAAGCTTTCTTT. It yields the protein CASSQDYTGEAFF.

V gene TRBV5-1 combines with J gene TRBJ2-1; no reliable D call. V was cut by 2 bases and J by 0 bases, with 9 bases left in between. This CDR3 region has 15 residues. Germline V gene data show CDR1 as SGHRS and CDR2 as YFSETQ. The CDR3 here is CASSFGSSSYNEQFF. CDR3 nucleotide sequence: TGCGCCAGCAGCTTTGGATCGAGCTCCTACAATGAGCAGTTCTTC.

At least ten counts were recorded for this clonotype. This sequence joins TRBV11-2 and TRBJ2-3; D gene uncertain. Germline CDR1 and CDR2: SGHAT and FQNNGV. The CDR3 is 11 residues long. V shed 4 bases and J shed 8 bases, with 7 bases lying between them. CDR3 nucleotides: TGTGCCAGCAGCTCCCTAAGTACGCAGTATTTT. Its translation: CASSSLSTQYF.

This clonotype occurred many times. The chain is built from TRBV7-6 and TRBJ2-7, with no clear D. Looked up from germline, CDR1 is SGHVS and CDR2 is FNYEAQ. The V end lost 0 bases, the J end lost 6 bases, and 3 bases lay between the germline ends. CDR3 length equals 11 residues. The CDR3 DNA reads TGTGCCAGCAGCTTAGCGGCCGAGCAGTACTTC. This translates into CASSLAAEQYF.

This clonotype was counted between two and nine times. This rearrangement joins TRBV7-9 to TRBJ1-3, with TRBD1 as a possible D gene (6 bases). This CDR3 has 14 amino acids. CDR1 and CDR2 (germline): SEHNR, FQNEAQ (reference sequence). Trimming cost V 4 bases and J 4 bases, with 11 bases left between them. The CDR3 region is CASSSDRSGNTIYF. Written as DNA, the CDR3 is TGTGCCAGCAGCTCTGACAGGTCCGGAAACACCATATATTTT.

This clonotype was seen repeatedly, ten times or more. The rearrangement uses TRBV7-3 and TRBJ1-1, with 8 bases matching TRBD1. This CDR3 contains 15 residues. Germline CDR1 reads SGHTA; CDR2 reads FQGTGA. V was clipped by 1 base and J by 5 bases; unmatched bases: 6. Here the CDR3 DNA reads TGTGCCAGCAGCTTAAAGGCAGGGGGCCGGACTGAAGCTTTCTTT. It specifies CASSLKAGGRTEAFF.

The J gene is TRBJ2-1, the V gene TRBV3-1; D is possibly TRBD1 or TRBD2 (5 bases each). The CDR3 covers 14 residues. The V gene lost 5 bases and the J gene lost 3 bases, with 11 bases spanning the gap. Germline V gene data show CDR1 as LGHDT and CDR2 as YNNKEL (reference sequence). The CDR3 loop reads CASSGTYGYNEQFF. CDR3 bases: TGTGCCAGCAGCGGGACCTACGGCTACAATGAGCAGTTCTTC.

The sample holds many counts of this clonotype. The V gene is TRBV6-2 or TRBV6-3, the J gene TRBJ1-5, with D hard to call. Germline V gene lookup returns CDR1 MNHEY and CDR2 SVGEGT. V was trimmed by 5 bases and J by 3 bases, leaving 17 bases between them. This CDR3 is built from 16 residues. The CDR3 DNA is TGTGCCAGCAGTCCGCAAGCGGACGGCCACAATCAGCCCCAGCATTTT. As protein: CASSPQADGHNQPQHF.

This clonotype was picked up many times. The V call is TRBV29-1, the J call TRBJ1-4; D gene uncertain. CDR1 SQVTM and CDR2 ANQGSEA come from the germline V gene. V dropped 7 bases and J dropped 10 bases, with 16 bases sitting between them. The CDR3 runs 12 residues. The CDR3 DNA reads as TGCAGCGCTAGGGTCCCGGCCGGAAAACTGTTTTTT. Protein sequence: CSARVPAGKLFF.